These 23 T cell receptor beta chains were sequenced from one sample in a study of OX40 agonist ivuxolimab in advanced cancers. Data came from immunoSEQ multiplex PCR; TCRdb stores just in-frame clones and leaves some out. This table has some 64,000 clones, roughly 87% appearing once. Source: CD4+ or CD8+ T cells sorted from blood, taken in a trial of the OX40 agonist ivuxolimab. The receptors stem from an adult with an advanced solid tumor such as melanoma, head and neck, liver or kidney cancer.

The chain combines TRBV29-1 with TRBJ2-6; D not certain. This CDR3 is 14 amino acids long. Germline CDR1 SQVTM, CDR2 ANQGSEA. Trimming cost V 4 bases and J 0 bases, with 7 bases left between them. The CDR3 sequence is CSVVVLSGANVLTF. The CDR3 nucleotides are TGCAGCGTTGTAGTGCTCTCTGGGGCCAACGTCCTGACTTTC.

V usage is TRBV7-8 and J usage is TRBJ2-1; 12 positions agree with TRBD2. Per the germline V gene, CDR1 is SGHVS and CDR2 is FQNEAQ. The length of the CDR3 is 16 residues. Trimming at V came to 4 bases and at J to 9 bases, leaving 10 bases not matched to a gene. In nucleotides, the CDR3 is TGTGCCAGCAGCTCTGGACTAGCGGGGACTTCTGCTGAGCAGTTCTTC. Its translation is CASSSGLAGTSAEQFF.

The chain links TRBV9 to TRBJ2-5; 13 bases align to TRBD2. CDR1 and CDR2 (germline): SGDLS, YYNGEE. The CDR3 length is 16 residues. With V trimmed by 3 bases and J by 5 bases, 7 bases remained unmatched. CDR3 nucleotide sequence: TGTGCCAGCAGCGCGGGACTAGCGGGGCAGTGGGAGACCCAGTACTTC. Translated, it gives CASSAGLAGQWETQYF.

This clone was seen a few times. The chain carries TRBV6-1 and TRBJ1-5; no clear D gene. Trimming cost V 2 bases and J 3 bases, with 11 bases left between them. This CDR3 comprises 15 residues. Germline V gene sequence: CDR1 MNHNS, CDR2 SASEGT. The CDR3 sequence: CASSERGVNNQPQHF. For the CDR3, the DNA is TGTGCCAGCAGTGAACGGGGAGTAAACAATCAGCCCCAGCATTTT.

The chain uses TRBV6-1 and TRBJ1-2; 7 bases fit TRBD1. This CDR3 is built from 16 residues. CDR1 and CDR2 (germline): MNHNS, SASEGT. Germline trimming cut 1 base from V and 4 bases from J; bases unmatched to any gene: 9. CDR3 bases: TGTGCCAGCAGTGAAGAGGTAGGGGGCTTGGCCTATGGCTACACCTTC. Protein sequence: CASSEEVGGLAYGYTF.

The chain has TRBV10-3 and TRBJ1-2; D not resolved. This CDR3 spans 14 amino acids. Trimming pared 2 bases from V and 0 bases from J, leaving 7 bases between. Germline CDR1 is ENHRY and CDR2 is SYGVKD. The CDR3 DNA follows: TGTGCCATCAGTGAGATAGGAGCTAACTATGGCTACACCTTC. Encoded protein: CAISEIGANYGYTF.

The CDR3 bases are TGTGCCAGCAGCGTACAAGAGACCCAGTACTTC. This encodes CASSVQETQYF. V and J are TRBV9 and TRBJ2-5; the D is unclear. Trimming left V 1 base short and J 2 bases short, with 0 bases between. The germline gives CDR1 SGDLS, CDR2 YYNGEE. The CDR3 is 11 amino acids.

V is TRBV14 and J is TRBJ2-1; possible D gene TRBD2, 6 bases. Germline-derived CDR1 and CDR2 are SGHDN and FVKESK. CDR3 size: 14 residues. The V end lost 4 bases, the J end lost 7 bases, and 14 bases lay between the germline ends. CDR3 DNA: TGTGCCAGCAGCCGGGGTTGGGCGGGAAATGAGCAGTTCTTC. It encodes CASSRGWAGNEQFF.

This clone has a single count. V gene TRBV2 combines with J gene TRBJ2-2; no firm D call. There are 12 residues in the CDR3. V dropped 3 bases and J dropped 3 bases, with 2 bases sitting between them. CDR1 SNHLY and CDR2 FYNNEI come from the germline V gene. The CDR3 DNA is TGTGCCAGCAGTGATCACACCGGGGAGCTGTTTTTT. It codes for CASSDHTGELFF.

Turning to this clone: A read error may account for a junction end that differs from germline. The V gene is TRBV6-5, the J gene TRBJ1-1; 7 bases match TRBD1. Germline V gene data show CDR1 as MNHEY and CDR2 as SVGAGI. The CDR3 length is 14 residues. This CDR3 is CASSYGRDSLKLGF. CDR3 nucleotides: TGTGCCAGCAGTTACGGTAGGGACAGTCTGAAGCTGGGCTTT.

This sequence joins TRBV19 and TRBJ1-5; 7 positions match TRBD1. This CDR3 has 15 residues. Trimming took 5 bases from V and 2 from J; bases not matched to a gene: 6. Germline CDR1 and CDR2: LNHDA and SQIVND (reference sequence). This CDR3 is CASSPNTGGNQPQHF. The CDR3 DNA follows: TGTGCCAGTAGTCCGAACACAGGGGGCAATCAGCCCCAGCATTTT.

V gene TRBV6-6 combines with J gene TRBJ1-1; TRBD1 matches at 8 bases. This CDR3 spans 15 amino acids. CDR1 and CDR2 from the germline V gene are MNHNY and SVGAGI (reference sequence). J lost 5 bases, V lost 0 bases, and 5 bases had no gene match. CDR3 in amino acids: CASSYSNRGRTEAFF. In nucleotides, the CDR3 is TGTGCCAGCAGTTACTCGAACAGGGGGAGGACTGAAGCTTTCTTT.

The CDR3 nucleotides read TGCGCCAGCAGCTTGGACGGGAATCAGCCCCAGCATTTT. This translates into CASSLDGNQPQHF. This sequence joins TRBV5-1 and TRBJ1-5; D is unclear. The V gene lost 0 bases and the J gene lost 4 bases, with 5 bases spanning the gap. From germline, CDR1 is SGHRS and CDR2 YFSETQ. The CDR3 loop spans 13 amino acids. The complete variable domain, with remaining parts taken from reference TRBV5-1 and TRBJ1-5, reads KAGVTQTPRYLIKTRGQQVTLSCSPISGHRSVSWYQQTPGQGLQFLFEYFSETQRNKGNFPGRFSGRQFSNSRSEMNVSTLELGDSALYLCASSLDGNQPQHFGDGTRLSIL.

The V call is TRBV5-1, the J call TRBJ2-7, with 7 bases aligning to TRBD2. CDR3 length: 14 residues. V lost 4 bases to trimming and J lost 2 bases; unmatched junction nucleotides: 6. CDR1 and CDR2 (germline): SGHRS, YFSETQ. The CDR3 loop is CASSSGLDPYEQYF. The CDR3 DNA reads as TGCGCCAGCAGCAGCGGACTAGACCCCTACGAGCAGTACTTC.

Only a few counts were recorded for this clone. This sequence joins TRBV6-1 and TRBJ1-5, with unresolved D. From germline, CDR1 is MNHNS and CDR2 SASEGT. CDR3 length: 13 residues. Between the trimmed V and J ends, which lost 6 bases and 4 bases, there was a span of 10 bases. The CDR3 DNA reads as TGTGCCAGCAGGGAGCGGGCAAATCAGCCCCAGCATTTT. It translates to CASRERANQPQHF.

This rearrangement joins TRBV5-4 to TRBJ1-1, with 8 bases lining up with TRBD1. Germline trimming cut 4 bases from V and 7 bases from J; bases unmatched to any gene: 15. The CDR3 length is 16 residues. Germline values: CDR1 SGHNT, CDR2 YYREEE (reference sequence). CDR3 nucleotide sequence: TGTGCCAGCAGCCCAGGACAGGGTAAGGGGTGGAGTGAAGCTTTCTTT. This codes for CASSPGQGKGWSEAFF. Variable domain in full (rest from reference TRBV5-4 and TRBJ1-1): ETGVTQSPTHLIKTRGQQVTLRCSSQSGHNTVSWYQQALGQGPQFIFQYYREEENGRGNFPPRFSGLQFPNYSSELNVNALELDDSALYLCASSPGQGKGWSEAFFGQGTRLTVV.

This clone appeared a single time. V is TRBV27 and J is TRBJ1-1; the match to TRBD1 covers 7 bases. V lost 8 bases and J lost 5; bases outside the gene matches: 8. The CDR3 is made up of 13 amino acids. Germline CDR1 and CDR2: MNHEY and SMNVEV (reference sequence). CDR3 amino acids: CASVKQGRTEAFF. CDR3 coding DNA: TGTGCCAGCGTTAAACAGGGGAGGACTGAAGCTTTCTTT.

V is TRBV27 and J is TRBJ2-1; weak D call: TRBD2 (6 bases). This CDR3 spans 14 amino acids. Trimming removed 1 base at V and 6 bases at J, with 10 bases between. CDR1 and CDR2 (germline): MNHEY, SMNVEV (reference sequence). The CDR3 here is CASSLFRESNEQFF. The CDR3, as DNA: TGTGCCAGCAGTTTATTCCGGGAGTCCAATGAGCAGTTCTTC.

This clone was detected only a few times. The chain has TRBV7-4 and TRBJ1-5; D is unresolved. This CDR3 spans 15 amino acids. The V end was cut by 2 bases, the J end by 0 bases, with 8 bases between. CDR1 and CDR2 from the germline V gene are SGHVT and SQSDAQ. Written as DNA, the CDR3 is TGTGCCAGCAGCTTAAAACAGACTAGCAATCAGCCCCAGCATTTT. It yields the protein CASSLKQTSNQPQHF. The whole variable domain, remainder taken from reference TRBV7-4 and TRBJ1-5, is GAGVSQSPRYKVAKRGRDVALRCDSISGHVTLYWYRQTLGQGSEVLTYSQSDAQRDKSGRPSGRFSAERPERSVSTLKIQRTEQGDSAVYLCASSLKQTSNQPQHFGDGTRLSIL.

V and J are TRBV27 and TRBJ2-2; 13 bases map to TRBD2. The V and J ends lost 2 bases and 6 bases, in that order; junction bases with no gene match: 3. CDR3 length: 16 residues. Germline CDR1 and CDR2: MNHEY and SMNVEV (reference sequence). CDR3 loop: CASSLTGTSGAGELFF. For the CDR3, the DNA is TGTGCCAGCAGTTTAACCGGGACTAGCGGGGCCGGGGAGCTGTTTTTT.

The V gene is TRBV12-5, the J gene TRBJ1-1; possibly TRBD1 for D (5 bases). The V and J ends lost 1 base and 2 bases respectively, with 8 bases between them. CDR3 length: 14 residues. Per the germline V gene, CDR1 is LGHNT and CDR2 is FRNRAP. In nucleotides, the CDR3 is TGTGCTAGTGGTTTGGGACAGCAAAACACTGAAGCTTTCTTT. Translated: CASGLGQQNTEAFF.

The chain employs TRBV15 and TRBJ2-3, with D unresolved. The germline V and J ends were trimmed by 1 base and 2 bases, with 10 bases remaining between them. CDR3 length equals 15 residues. From germline, CDR1 is LNHNV and CDR2 YYDKDF (reference sequence). CDR3 residues: CATSRGTTSTDTQYF. Written as DNA, the CDR3 is TGTGCCACCAGCAGAGGAACTACCTCCACAGATACGCAGTATTTT.

Of note for this clone: One end of the junction is discordant with germline, which a read error may explain. CDR3 in amino acids: CASSLERGDLGLAYTYNEQFF. DNA for the CDR3: TGTGCTAGCAGCTTAGAGCGGGGGGACCTCGGACTAGCCTACACCTACAATGAGCAGTTCTTC. The chain employs TRBV7-7 and TRBJ2-1, with 9 bases fitting TRBD2. There are 21 residues in the CDR3. Germline V lookup: CDR1 SSHAT, CDR2 FNYEAQ (reference sequence).